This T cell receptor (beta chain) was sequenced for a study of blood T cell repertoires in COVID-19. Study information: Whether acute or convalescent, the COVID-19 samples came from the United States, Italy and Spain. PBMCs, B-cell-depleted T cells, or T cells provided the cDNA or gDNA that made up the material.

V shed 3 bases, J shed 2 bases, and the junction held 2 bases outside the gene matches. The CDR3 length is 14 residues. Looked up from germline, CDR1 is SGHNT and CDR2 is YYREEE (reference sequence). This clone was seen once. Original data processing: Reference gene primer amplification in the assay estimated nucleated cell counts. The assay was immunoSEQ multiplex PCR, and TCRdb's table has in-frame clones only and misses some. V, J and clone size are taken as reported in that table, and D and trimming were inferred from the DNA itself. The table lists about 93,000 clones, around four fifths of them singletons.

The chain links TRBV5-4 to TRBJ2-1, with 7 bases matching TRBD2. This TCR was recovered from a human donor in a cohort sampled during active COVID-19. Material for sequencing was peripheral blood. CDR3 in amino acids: CASSSGTTYNEQFF. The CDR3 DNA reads TGTGCCAGCAGCTCCGGGACTACCTACAATGAGCAGTTCTTC.